Shown below are 21 T cell receptor beta chains from a single sample sequenced in a study of T-cell memory formation after mild COVID-19 (dated by TCRdb to 2020 to 2023). Libraries were prepared through 5' RACE. Sequencing instrument: Illumina NovaSeq 6000. TCRdb redid the processing of the public reads, applying fastp at Q25 and MiXCR, and retained in-frame beta chains. Entries that share a CDR3 protein sequence are merged under the most common genes and DNA. This sample gives about half a million distinct CDR3 sequences in total; about 20% of them show up just once. Around 12% of the sample lies in the top ten. Sequencing used PBMCs or a T cell subset sorted from them (not recorded which). These TCRs come from an adult woman who had mild COVID-19 (a few samples of this study predate the infection). The sample titles of this study are shuffled in the database, so cell type and time point are left out; the donor was told from shared clones.

This rearrangement joins TRBV12-3 or TRBV12-4 to TRBJ2-1, with 9 bases matching TRBD1. The CDR3 totals 17 residues. Trimming cost V 5 bases and J 5 bases; bases outside gene matches: 13. The CDR3 bases are TGTGCCAGCAGTCCAAGCCGGGACAGGGTAATGGACAATGAGCAGTTCTTC. Translating gives CASSPSRDRVMDNEQFF.

The chain links TRBV19 to TRBJ1-5; D is ambiguous. The CDR3 contains 13 residues. Germline assignment: CDR1 LNHDA and CDR2 SQIVND (reference sequence). V dropped 4 bases and J dropped 6 bases, with 10 bases sitting between them. CDR3 loop: CASSSLVTQPQHF. The CDR3, as DNA: TGTGCCAGTAGTAGTTTGGTTACTCAGCCCCAGCATTTT.

The table lists this clonotype with a few counts. The J gene is TRBJ2-6, the V gene TRBV5-5; D might be TRBD2 (5 bases). V was trimmed by 5 bases and J by 0 bases, leaving 15 bases between them. Per the germline V gene, CDR1 is SGHKS and CDR2 is YYEKEE (reference sequence). This CDR3 has 17 amino acids. The CDR3 protein is CASSPRGFGSGANVLTF. DNA for the CDR3: TGTGCCAGCAGTCCTAGAGGGTTCGGCTCTGGGGCCAACGTCCTGACTTTC.

This clonotype was seen more than once but under ten times. The chain carries TRBV4-2 and TRBJ2-1; D is unresolved. Trimming stripped 0 bases from V and 0 bases from J, with 21 bases between. Germline CDR1 is LGHNA and CDR2 is YNFKEQ. The CDR3 covers 20 residues. The CDR3 DNA reads TGTGCCAGCAGCCAAGATGGAAGTGGATCAGCCCAGAGCTCCTACAATGAGCAGTTCTTC. Amino acids: CASSQDGSGSAQSSYNEQFF.

This clonotype was seen a few times. The chain joins TRBV12-3 or TRBV12-4 to TRBJ1-1, with TRBD1 matching 8 bases. The CDR3 totals 14 residues. The V and J ends lost 5 bases and 7 bases, in that order; junction bases with no gene match: 9. The CDR3 sequence: CASSTTTGVGEAFF. DNA for the CDR3: TGTGCCAGCAGTACGACGACAGGGGTAGGTGAAGCTTTCTTT.

In this sample, this clonotype turned up a few times. J is TRBJ2-1 and V is TRBV7-2; D is tentatively TRBD1 or TRBD2 (5 bases each). The CDR3 runs 13 residues. Germline V CDR1 and CDR2: SGHTA, FQGNSA. The germline V and J ends were trimmed by 8 bases and 4 bases, with 12 bases remaining between them. CDR3 sequence (DNA): TGTGCCAGCTTGGACTGGGGGTACAATGAGCAGTTCTTC. It codes for CASLDWGYNEQFF.

V is TRBV5-1 and J is TRBJ1-5; 8 positions match TRBD1. The CDR3 is 15 amino acids. Germline lookup yields CDR1 SGHRS and CDR2 YFSETQ. After removal of 1 base from V and 2 bases from J, the junction contained 2 bases not matched to a gene. The CDR3 coding sequence is TGCGCCAGCAGCTTGACAGGGGGAGGCAATCAGCCCCAGCATTTT. Translated, it gives CASSLTGGGNQPQHF.

The table lists this clonotype with a few counts. This chain uses TRBV10-3 with TRBJ1-2; no definite D call. Germline V gives CDR1 ENHRY, CDR2 SYGVKD. V was pared by 0 bases and J by 3 bases, with 8 bases between. This CDR3 is built from 14 residues. CDR3: CAISESGGYYGYTF. The CDR3, as DNA: TGTGCCATCAGTGAGTCCGGAGGGTACTATGGCTACACCTTC.

This clonotype was observed at least ten times. The V and J genes are TRBV12-3 or TRBV12-4 and TRBJ1-5; 7 bases map to TRBD1. V shed 6 bases and J 7 bases; nucleotides not matched to a gene: 12. The CDR3 has 15 amino acids. DNA of the CDR3: TGTGCCAGCAGCCGAAGGACAGGATCGGACCAGCCCCAGCATTTT. It codes for CASSRRTGSDQPQHF.

The sample holds a few counts of this clonotype. The chain links TRBV9 to TRBJ2-1; maybe TRBD1 (6 bases). Germline values: CDR1 SGDLS, CDR2 YYNGEE. With 6 bases removed from V and 7 bases from J, the gap between germline ends came to 14 bases. CDR3 length: 13 amino acids. The CDR3 sequence: CASNLEQGNEQFF. The CDR3 nucleotides are TGTGCCAGCAACCTAGAACAGGGAAATGAGCAGTTCTTC. The variable domain in full, with the rest retrieved from reference TRBV9 and TRBJ2-1, is DSGVTQTPKHLITATGQRVTLRCSPRSGDLSVYWYQQSLDQGLQFLIQYYNGEERAKGNILERFSAQQFPDLHSELNLSSLELGDSALYFCASNLEQGNEQFFGPGTRLTVL.

This clonotype was counted a few times. The chain carries TRBV12-3 or TRBV12-4 and TRBJ1-2; perhaps TRBD1 as D (6 bases). The CDR3 sequence is 15 residues long. The V and J ends lost 5 bases and 3 bases respectively, with 16 bases between them. The CDR3 loop is CASSRRTVVDYGYTF. The DNA of the CDR3 is TGTGCCAGCAGTAGGAGGACAGTAGTAGACTATGGCTACACCTTC.

This clonotype was found a few times. V and J are TRBV4-2 and TRBJ2-1; TRBD1 aligns across 8 bases. The CDR3 covers 13 residues. The germline V gene encodes CDR1 LGHNA and CDR2 YNFKEQ. The trim removed 4 bases at V and 9 bases at J, leaving 5 bases unmatched. The CDR3 reads CASSRQGAGEQFF. In nucleotides, the CDR3 is TGTGCCAGCAGCCGGCAGGGGGCTGGTGAGCAGTTCTTC.

This clonotype was observed a few times. The V gene is TRBV9, the J gene TRBJ2-7; a possible D gene is TRBD1 (6 bases). The V end lost 0 bases, the J end lost 3 bases, and 13 bases lay between the germline ends. Germline V CDR1 and CDR2: SGDLS, YYNGEE. The CDR3 runs to 15 residues. CDR3 loop: CASSVVPGDLYEQYF. The DNA of the CDR3 is TGTGCCAGCAGCGTAGTGCCAGGGGACCTCTACGAGCAGTACTTC.

This chain connects TRBV28 to TRBJ1-2; TRBD1 is a possible D gene (6 bases). The CDR3 consists of 13 residues. Trimming shortened V by 6 bases and J by 8 bases, and 16 bases separated the two germline ends. CDR1 is MDHEN and CDR2 is SYDVKM in the germline V gene. CDR3 region: CASSLPRGGGYTF. In DNA, the CDR3 is TGTGCCAGCAGCCTCCCCAGGGGCGGCGGCTACACCTTC.

The genes are TRBV7-9 and TRBJ1-6; D remains ambiguous. CDR3 length: 14 amino acids. Germline CDR1 SEHNR, CDR2 FQNEAQ (reference sequence). Trimming stripped 3 bases from V and 10 bases from J, with 13 bases between. CDR3 residues: CASSFSLGESPLHF. The CDR3 coding sequence is TGTGCCAGCAGCTTTTCACTCGGGGAATCACCCCTCCACTTT. The complete variable domain, with remaining parts taken from reference TRBV7-9 and TRBJ1-6, reads DTGVSQNPRHKITKRGQNVTFRCDPISEHNRLYWYRQTLGQGPEFLTYFQNEAQLEKSRLLSDRFSAERPKGSFSTLEIQRTEQGDSAMYLCASSFSLGESPLHFGNGTRLTVT.

This clonotype was seen more than once but under ten times. The chain combines TRBV4-2 with TRBJ2-7; D remains unclear. Trimming cost V 0 bases and J 3 bases, with 9 bases left between them. This CDR3 region has 14 residues. The V gene's germline CDR1 is LGHNA and CDR2 YNFKEQ. The CDR3 loop reads CASSQEGSNYEQYF. CDR3 coding DNA: TGTGCCAGCAGCCAAGAGGGTAGTAACTACGAGCAGTACTTC.

This clonotype was observed a few times. The genes are TRBV5-1 and TRBJ2-1; 7 nucleotides align to TRBD1. The CDR3 runs to 15 residues. After removal of 3 bases from V and 3 bases from J, the junction contained 6 bases not matched to a gene. Looked up from germline, CDR1 is SGHRS and CDR2 is YFSETQ. The CDR3 region is CASSSRDSDYNEQFF. The CDR3 DNA reads TGCGCCAGCAGCTCCCGGGACAGCGACTACAATGAGCAGTTCTTC.

The rearrangement links TRBV12-3 or TRBV12-4 to TRBJ2-3, with a possible D match to TRBD2 (5 bases). The CDR3 loop spans 13 amino acids. Trimming cost V 7 bases and J 0 bases, with 8 bases left between them. CDR3 nucleotides: TGTGCCAGCAAGCGGTTCAGCACAGATACGCAGTATTTT. Translation: CASKRFSTDTQYF.

The CDR3 DNA sequence: TGTGCCAGCAGTTTATCATCACGGGAGACCCAGTACTTC. Protein sequence: CASSLSSRETQYF. The chain is built from TRBV27 and TRBJ2-5, with D uncertain. There are 13 residues in the CDR3. V shed 0 bases and J shed 5 bases, with 7 bases lying between them. CDR1 and CDR2 (germline): MNHEY, SMNVEV (reference sequence).

There are a few counts of this clonotype. The chain couples TRBV12-3 or TRBV12-4 to TRBJ1-3; no definite D call. Trimming removed 4 bases at V and 8 bases at J, with 12 bases between. The CDR3 covers 13 residues. This chain's CDR3 is CASSSTPEDTIYF. The CDR3 DNA follows: TGTGCCAGCAGTTCCACTCCAGAGGACACCATATATTTT.

The chain links TRBV5-6 to TRBJ2-7; the match to TRBD1 covers 10 bases. Germline V gives CDR1 SGHDT, CDR2 YYEEEE. Trimming cost V 6 bases and J 6 bases; bases outside gene matches: 9. The CDR3 loop spans 14 amino acids. The chain's CDR3 is CASTPGQGFFEQYF. The CDR3 region has the DNA TGTGCCAGCACTCCGGGACAGGGGTTCTTCGAGCAGTACTTC.